This TCR beta chain emerged from a study of blood T cell repertoires in COVID-19. The wider study: Sites in the United States, Italy and Spain provided acute and convalescent COVID-19 samples.

Seattle patients were enrolled while actively infected and followed longitudinally. The CDR3 totals 14 residues. Looked up from germline, CDR1 is LGHDT and CDR2 is YNNKEL (reference sequence). V lost 4 bases to trimming and J lost 5 bases, with 9 bases between them. The assay was immunoSEQ multiplex PCR, and TCRdb's table has in-frame clones only and misses some. The sample consists of some 220,000 clones, 92% of them appearing once. The receptor comes from a man aged 30 to 45 with COVID-19, enrolled during active disease. Sequenced sample: peripheral blood. The chain has TRBV3-1 (or the pseudogene TRBV3-2) and TRBJ2-6; D ambiguous. The CDR3 DNA is TGTGCCAGCAGCCCCCTCTACCGGGCCAACGTCCTGACTTTC. Amino acid sequence: CASSPLYRANVLTF.